This T cell receptor (beta chain) was identified during a study of T cells after somatic rescue of genetic block. V lost 3 bases, J lost 6 bases, and 12 bases lay in between. This CDR3 is built from 13 residues. CDR1 and CDR2 from the germline V gene are SGHTA and FQGNSA. The table came from immunoSEQ multiplex PCR; TCRdb's copy has only in-frame clones and leaves some out. This table has around 7,900 clones, approximately 81% appearing once. Sequencing input: peripheral blood mononuclear cells (PBMCs). The chain recombines TRBV7-2 with TRBJ2-7; TRBD2 might be the D (6 bases). This clonotype was obtained from a boy aged 5-17 years. In DNA, the CDR3 is TGTGCCAGCAGCTTTTACTCTAGCGTCGAGCAGTACTTC. This sequence encodes CASSFYSSVEQYF.